This T cell receptor beta chain is drawn from a study of T cell repertoires in cytomegalovirus infection. Study-level background: CMV infection and matching HLA type were both indicated by public TCR beta signatures. General study results and limits: The response measured ex vivo was dominated by TCR beta clonotypes (HLA-C-restricted and CMV-specific). Based on cumulative public TCR beta family frequency, carriers of CMV plus the relevant HLA were identified.

TCRdb redid the calling of the reads with MiXCR, one entry per CDR3 protein. Among 400,000 to 550,000 distinct CDR3 sequences listed, roughly 10% were seen once. This clonotype was found many times. Its specificity is unknown. V lost 3 bases and J lost 4; bases outside the gene matches: 3. The CDR3 contains 14 residues. Germline CDR1 reads SGHKS; CDR2 reads YYEKEE (reference sequence). This receptor was identified in a human donor in good health (CMV status not recorded). Some clones in this sample may be carry-over from other donors' samples. The genes are TRBV5-5 and TRBJ2-3; the match to TRBD1 covers 9 bases. The sequenced sample was PBMCs. CDR3 sequence (DNA): TGTGCCAGCAGCTGGGGACAGGGAGCAGATACGCAGTATTTT. Residues: CASSWGQGADTQYF.